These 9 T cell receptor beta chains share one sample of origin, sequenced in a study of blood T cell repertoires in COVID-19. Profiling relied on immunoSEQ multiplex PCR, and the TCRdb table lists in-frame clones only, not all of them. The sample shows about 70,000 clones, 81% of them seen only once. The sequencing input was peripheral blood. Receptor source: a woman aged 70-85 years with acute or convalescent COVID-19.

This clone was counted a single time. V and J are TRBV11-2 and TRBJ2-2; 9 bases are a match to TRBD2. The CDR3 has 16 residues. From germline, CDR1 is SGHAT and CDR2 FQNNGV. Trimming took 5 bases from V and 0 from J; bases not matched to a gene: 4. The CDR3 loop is CASSRAGGANTGELFF. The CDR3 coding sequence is TGTGCCAGCAGCCGCGCGGGGGGGGCGAACACCGGGGAGCTGTTTTTT. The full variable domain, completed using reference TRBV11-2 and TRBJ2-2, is EAGVAQSPRYKIIEKRQSVAFWCNPISGHATLYWYQQILGQGPKLLIQFQNNGVVDDSQLPKDRFSAERLKGVDSTLKIQPAKLEDSAVYLCASSRAGGANTGELFFGEGSRLTVL.

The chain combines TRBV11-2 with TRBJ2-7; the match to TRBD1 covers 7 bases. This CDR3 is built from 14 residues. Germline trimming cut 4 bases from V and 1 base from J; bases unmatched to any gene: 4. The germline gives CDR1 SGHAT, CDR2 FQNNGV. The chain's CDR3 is CASSYGTVSYEQYF. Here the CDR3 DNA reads TGTGCCAGCAGCTATGGGACAGTTTCCTACGAGCAGTACTTC.

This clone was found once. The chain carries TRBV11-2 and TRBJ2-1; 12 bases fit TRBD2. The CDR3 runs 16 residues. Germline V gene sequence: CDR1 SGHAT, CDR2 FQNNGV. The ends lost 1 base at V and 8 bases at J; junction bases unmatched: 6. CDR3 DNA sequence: TGTGCCAGCAGCTTAGCGGGGTCTAGCGGGAGGGATGAGCAGTTCTTC. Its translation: CASSLAGSSGRDEQFF.

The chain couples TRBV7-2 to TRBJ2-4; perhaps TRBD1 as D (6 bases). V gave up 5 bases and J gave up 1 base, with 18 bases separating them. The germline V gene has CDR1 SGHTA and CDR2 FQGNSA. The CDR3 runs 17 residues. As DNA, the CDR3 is TGTGCCAGCAGCCCGCCAAGGGCAGGGGTGGCCAAAAACATTCAGTACTTC. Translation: CASSPPRAGVAKNIQYF.

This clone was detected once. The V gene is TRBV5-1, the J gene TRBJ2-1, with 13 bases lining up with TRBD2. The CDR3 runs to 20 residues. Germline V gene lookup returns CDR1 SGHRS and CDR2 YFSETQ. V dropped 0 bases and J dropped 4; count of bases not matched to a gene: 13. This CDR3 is CASSLAGLTSGRAWYNEQFF. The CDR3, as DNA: TGCGCCAGCAGCTTGGCCGGTCTAACTAGCGGGAGGGCCTGGTACAATGAGCAGTTCTTC.

The CDR3 reads CASSLNGLVTDTQYF. For the CDR3, the DNA is TGTGCCAGCTCACTCAATGGACTAGTAACAGATACGCAGTATTTT. The chain combines TRBV18 with TRBJ2-3, with TRBD2 matching 7 bases. V lost 4 bases and J lost 3; bases outside the gene matches: 7. Germline-derived CDR1 and CDR2 are KGHSH and LQKENI. The CDR3 has 15 residues.

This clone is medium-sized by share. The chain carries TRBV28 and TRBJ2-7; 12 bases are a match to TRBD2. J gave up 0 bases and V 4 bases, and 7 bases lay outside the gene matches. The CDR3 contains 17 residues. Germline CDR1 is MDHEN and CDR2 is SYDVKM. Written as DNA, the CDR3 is TGTGCCAGCAGTTCCCCAGCGACTAGCGGGAGCTCCTACGAGCAGTACTTC. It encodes CASSSPATSGSSYEQYF.

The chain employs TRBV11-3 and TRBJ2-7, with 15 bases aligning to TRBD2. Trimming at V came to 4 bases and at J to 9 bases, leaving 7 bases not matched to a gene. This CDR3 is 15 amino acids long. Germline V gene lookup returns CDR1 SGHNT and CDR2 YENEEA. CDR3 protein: CASSSGLAGGRGQYF. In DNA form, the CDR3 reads TGTGCCAGCAGCTCGGGACTAGCGGGAGGCCGGGGGCAGTACTTC.

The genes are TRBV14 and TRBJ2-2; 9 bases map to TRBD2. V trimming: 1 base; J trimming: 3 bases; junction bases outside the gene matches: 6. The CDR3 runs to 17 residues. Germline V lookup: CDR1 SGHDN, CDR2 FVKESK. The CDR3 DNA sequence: TGTGCCAGCAGCCAAGGACTAGCGGAGCACCACACCGGGGAGCTGTTTTTT. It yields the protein CASSQGLAEHHTGELFF.